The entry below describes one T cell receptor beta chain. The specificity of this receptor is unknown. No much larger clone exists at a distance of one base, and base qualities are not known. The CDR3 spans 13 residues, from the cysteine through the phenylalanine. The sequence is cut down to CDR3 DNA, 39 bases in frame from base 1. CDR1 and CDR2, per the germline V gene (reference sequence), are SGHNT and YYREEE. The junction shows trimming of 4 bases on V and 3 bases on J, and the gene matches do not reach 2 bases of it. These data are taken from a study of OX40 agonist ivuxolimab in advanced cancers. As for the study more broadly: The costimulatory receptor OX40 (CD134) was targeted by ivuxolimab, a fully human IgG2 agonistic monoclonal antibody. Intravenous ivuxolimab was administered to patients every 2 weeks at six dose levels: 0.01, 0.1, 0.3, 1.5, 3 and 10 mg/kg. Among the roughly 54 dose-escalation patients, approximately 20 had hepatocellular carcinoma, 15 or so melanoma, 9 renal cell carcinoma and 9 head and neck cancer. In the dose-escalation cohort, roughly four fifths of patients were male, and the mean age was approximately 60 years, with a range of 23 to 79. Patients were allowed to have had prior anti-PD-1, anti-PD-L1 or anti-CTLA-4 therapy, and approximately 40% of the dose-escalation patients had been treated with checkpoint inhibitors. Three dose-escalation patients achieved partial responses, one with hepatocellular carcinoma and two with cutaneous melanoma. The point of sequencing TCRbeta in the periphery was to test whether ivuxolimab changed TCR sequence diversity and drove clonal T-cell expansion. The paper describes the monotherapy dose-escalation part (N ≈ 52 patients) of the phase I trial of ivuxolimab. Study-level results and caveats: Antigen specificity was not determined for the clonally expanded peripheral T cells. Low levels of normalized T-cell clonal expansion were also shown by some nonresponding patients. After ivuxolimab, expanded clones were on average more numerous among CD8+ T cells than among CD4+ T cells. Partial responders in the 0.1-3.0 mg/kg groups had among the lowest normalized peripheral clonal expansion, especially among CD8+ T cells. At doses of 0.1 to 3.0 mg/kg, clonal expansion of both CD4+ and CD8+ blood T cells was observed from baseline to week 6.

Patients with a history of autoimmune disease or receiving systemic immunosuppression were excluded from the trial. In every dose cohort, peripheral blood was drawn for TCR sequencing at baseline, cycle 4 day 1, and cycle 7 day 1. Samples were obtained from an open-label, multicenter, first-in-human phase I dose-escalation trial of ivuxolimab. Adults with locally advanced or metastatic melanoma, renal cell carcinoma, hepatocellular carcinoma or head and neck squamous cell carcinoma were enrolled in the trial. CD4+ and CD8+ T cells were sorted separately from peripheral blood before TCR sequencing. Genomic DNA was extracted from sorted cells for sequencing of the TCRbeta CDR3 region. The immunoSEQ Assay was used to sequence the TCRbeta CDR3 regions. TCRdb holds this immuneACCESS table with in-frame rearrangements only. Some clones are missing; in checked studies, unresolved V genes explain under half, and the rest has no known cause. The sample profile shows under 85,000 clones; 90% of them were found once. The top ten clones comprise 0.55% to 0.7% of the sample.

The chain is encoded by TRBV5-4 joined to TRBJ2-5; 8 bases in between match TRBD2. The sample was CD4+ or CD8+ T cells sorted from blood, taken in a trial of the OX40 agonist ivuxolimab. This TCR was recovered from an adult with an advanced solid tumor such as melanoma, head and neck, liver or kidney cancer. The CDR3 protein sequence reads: CASSRGLEETQYF. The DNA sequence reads TGTGCCAGCAGCCGGGGACTAGAAGAGACCCAGTACTTC.